Shown below are 22 T cell receptor beta chains from a single sample sequenced in a study of monozygotic twins with inflammatory bowel disease. TCRdb reprocessed the 5' RACE reads and keeps a single row for each CDR3 protein, giving no DNA. Its clone listing holds just over 300,000 distinct CDR3 sequences. Material for sequencing was blood. The receptors originated from a human donor with ulcerative colitis or Crohn's disease, or a healthy co-twin of an affected twin (not recorded which).

The V gene is TRBV4-2, the J gene TRBJ2-7; the TCRdb D gene call, TRBD1, has no DNA to confirm it. The CDR3 spans 13 residues. The germline V gene has CDR1 LGHNA and CDR2 YNFKEQ. This CDR3 is CASSGTDSYEQYF.

V and J are TRBV20-1 and TRBJ2-5; TCRdb calls TRBD2, which cannot be checked without DNA. Germline CDR1 is DFQATT and CDR2 is SNEGSKA (reference sequence). The CDR3 is made up of 16 amino acids. The CDR3 protein is CSARDQERRNRETQYF.

The rearrangement uses TRBV10-3 and TRBJ1-5. Germline CDR1 is ENHRY and CDR2 is SYGVKD. This CDR3 region has 16 residues. The CDR3 protein is CAISDWSGKEGQPQHF.

The V call is TRBV3-1, the J call TRBJ2-6; absent DNA, TCRdb's TRBD1 call cannot be checked. Germline V gene sequence: CDR1 LGHDT, CDR2 YNNKEL (reference sequence). This CDR3 contains 16 residues. This CDR3 is CASSQTGPSGANVLTF.

The rearrangement links TRBV10-3 to TRBJ2-1; the D call of TRBD2 rests on TCRdb alone, since no DNA is present to check it. The CDR3 has 13 residues. Germline V gene sequence: CDR1 ENHRY, CDR2 SYGVKD. CDR3 loop: CAITRAIYNEQFF.

V usage is TRBV5-1 and J usage is TRBJ2-2; lacking DNA, the TRBD1 call made by TCRdb goes unchecked. This CDR3 contains 16 residues. Germline loops: CDR1 SGHRS, CDR2 YFSETQ. The chain's CDR3 is CASSGPGQGGTGELFF.

V usage is TRBV4-2 and J usage is TRBJ1-2; TCRdb returns TRBD1, unconfirmable since there is no DNA. Germline CDR1 and CDR2: LGHNA and YNFKEQ. The CDR3 totals 16 residues. This chain's CDR3 is CASSQGQIQTNYGYTF.

The V gene is TRBV25-1, the J gene TRBJ2-1; without DNA, the TCRdb call of TRBD2 cannot be checked. The germline CDR1 and CDR2 sequences are MGHDK and SYGVNS. The CDR3 extends over 12 amino acids. CDR3 protein: CASSGGLNEQFF.

The chain couples TRBV20-1 to TRBJ1-1. Germline V lookup: CDR1 DFQATT, CDR2 SNEGSKA (reference sequence). This CDR3 contains 15 residues. The CDR3 is CSARDLRPEDAEAFF.

This chain connects TRBV12-3 or TRBV12-4 to TRBJ2-1. The CDR3 is 15 residues long. The CDR3 loop is CASSLVDSVYNEQFF.

CDR3: CASSLILGGINEQFF. The V gene is TRBV5-1, the J gene TRBJ2-1; TCRdb outputs TRBD1, but without DNA this stays unchecked. The CDR3 length is 15 residues. Germline V gene sequence: CDR1 SGHRS, CDR2 YFSETQ.

The chain couples TRBV13 to TRBJ2-3; TCRdb's D call of TRBD2 is untestable without DNA. Per germline, CDR1 PRHDT and CDR2 FYEKMQ (reference sequence). The CDR3 consists of 17 residues. CDR3 protein: CASSSYFGGGGTDTQYF.

The V gene is TRBV20-1, the J gene TRBJ1-2; with no DNA, the TCRdb D assignment of TRBD1 cannot be verified. CDR1 and CDR2 (germline): DFQATT, SNEGSKA (reference sequence). There are 14 residues in the CDR3. The CDR3 is CSTPGDRGSYGYTF.

The chain has TRBV12-3 or TRBV12-4 and TRBJ2-2; TCRdb's D call, TRBD2, is unchecked because there is no DNA. The CDR3 runs 15 residues. The CDR3 reads CASSGIAGSSGELFF.

The CDR3 reads CASSFPDRAFQPQHF. The chain is built from TRBV5-1 and TRBJ1-5; TCRdb names TRBD1, which stays unverified in the absence of DNA. CDR3 length: 15 amino acids. Germline V gives CDR1 SGHRS, CDR2 YFSETQ.

The CDR3 sequence is CASSLVPPTAGQPQHF. This chain joins TRBV7-8 and TRBJ1-5; TCRdb names TRBD1, which stays unverified in the absence of DNA. Looked up from germline, CDR1 is SGHVS and CDR2 is FQNEAQ. The CDR3 consists of 16 residues.

J is TRBJ2-3 and V is TRBV5-1. The CDR3 is 15 amino acids. Germline V lookup: CDR1 SGHRS, CDR2 YFSETQ. This chain's CDR3 is CASSLDRPVTDTQYF.

The rearrangement joins TRBV7-2 to TRBJ2-7; without DNA, the TCRdb call of TRBD1 cannot be checked. The V gene's germline CDR1 is SGHTA and CDR2 FQGNSA. The CDR3 covers 15 residues. CDR3: CASSSAGQGAGEQYF. Looking up the rest from reference TRBV7-2 and TRBJ2-7 gives the full variable domain: GAGVSQSPSNKVTEKGKDVELRCDPISGHTALYWYRQSLGQGLEFLIYFQGNSAPDKSGLPSDRFSAERTGGSVSTLTIQRTQQEDSAVYLCASSSAGQGAGEQYFGPGTRLTVT.

The chain has TRBV13 and TRBJ2-5; TCRdb proposes TRBD2, but this gene call is untestable without DNA. The CDR3 spans 14 residues. Germline CDR1 and CDR2: PRHDT and FYEKMQ (reference sequence). The CDR3 spells CASRRRGGQETQYF. Complete variable domain (other parts from reference TRBV13 and TRBJ2-5): AAGVIQSPRHLIKEKRETATLKCYPIPRHDTVYWYQQGPGQDPQFLISFYEKMQSDKGSIPDRFSAQQFSDYHSELNMSSLELGDSALYFCASRRRGGQETQYFGPGTRLLVL.

The genes are TRBV25-1 and TRBJ1-1; TCRdb reports TRBD1, a call that lacks DNA to check it against. CDR1 is MGHDK, CDR2 SYGVNS, per germline. The CDR3 has 14 residues. The CDR3 loop is CASSGQGGLTEAFF.

V and J are TRBV7-9 and TRBJ2-5; TCRdb indicates TRBD1, and absent DNA this call remains unverified. This CDR3 contains 15 residues. The germline V gene encodes CDR1 SEHNR and CDR2 FQNEAQ (reference sequence). This CDR3 reads CASSKSGGLQETQYF.

The rearrangement joins TRBV6-2 or TRBV6-3 to TRBJ1-5. The CDR3 has 12 amino acids. Germline V CDR1 and CDR2: MNHEY, SVGEGT. The CDR3 here is CASSTSNQPQHF.